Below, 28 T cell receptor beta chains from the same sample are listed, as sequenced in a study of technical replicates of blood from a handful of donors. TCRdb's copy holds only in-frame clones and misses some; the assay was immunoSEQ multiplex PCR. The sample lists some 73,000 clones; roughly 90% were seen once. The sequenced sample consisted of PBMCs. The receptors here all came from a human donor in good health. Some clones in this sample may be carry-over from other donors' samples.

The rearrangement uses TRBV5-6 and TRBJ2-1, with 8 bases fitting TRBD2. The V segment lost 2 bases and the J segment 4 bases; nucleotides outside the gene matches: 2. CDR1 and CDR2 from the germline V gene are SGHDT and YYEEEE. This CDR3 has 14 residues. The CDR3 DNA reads TGTGCCAGCAGCTTCCCTAGCGGGTACAATGAGCAGTTCTTC. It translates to CASSFPSGYNEQFF.

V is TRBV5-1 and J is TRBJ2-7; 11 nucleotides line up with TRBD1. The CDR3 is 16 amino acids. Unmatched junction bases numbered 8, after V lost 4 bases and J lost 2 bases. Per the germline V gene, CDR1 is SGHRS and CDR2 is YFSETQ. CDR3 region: CASSTGPGQGAYEQYF. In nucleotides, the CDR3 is TGCGCCAGCAGCACCGGACCGGGACAGGGGGCCTACGAGCAGTACTTC.

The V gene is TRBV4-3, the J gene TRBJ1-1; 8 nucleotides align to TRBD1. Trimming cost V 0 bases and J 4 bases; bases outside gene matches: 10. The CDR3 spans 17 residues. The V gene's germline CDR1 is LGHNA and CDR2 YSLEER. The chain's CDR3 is CASSQDRQGRIGTEAFF. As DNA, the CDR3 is TGCGCCAGCAGCCAAGATCGACAGGGGAGGATTGGCACTGAAGCTTTCTTT.

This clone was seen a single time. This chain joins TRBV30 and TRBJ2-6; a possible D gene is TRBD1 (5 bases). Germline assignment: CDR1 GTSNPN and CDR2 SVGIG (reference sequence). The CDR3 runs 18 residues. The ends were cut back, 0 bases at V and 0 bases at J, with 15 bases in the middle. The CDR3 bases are TGTGCCTGGAGTGTACTTAGGGGCGCAAACTCTGGGGCCAACGTCCTGACTTTC. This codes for CAWSVLRGANSGANVLTF.

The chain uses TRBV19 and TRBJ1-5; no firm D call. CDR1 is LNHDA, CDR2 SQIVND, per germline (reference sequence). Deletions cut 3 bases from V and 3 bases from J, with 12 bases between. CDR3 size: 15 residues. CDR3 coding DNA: TGTGCCAGTAGTATGGATGGCGGTTCCAATCAGCCCCAGCATTTT. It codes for CASSMDGGSNQPQHF.

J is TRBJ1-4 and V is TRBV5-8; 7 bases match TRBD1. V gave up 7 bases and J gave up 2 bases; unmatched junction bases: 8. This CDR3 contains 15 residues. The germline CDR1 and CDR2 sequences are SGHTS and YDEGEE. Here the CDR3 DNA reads TGTGCCAGCTCAAAGGAACAGGGGACTAATGAAAAACTGTTTTTT. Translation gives CASSKEQGTNEKLFF.

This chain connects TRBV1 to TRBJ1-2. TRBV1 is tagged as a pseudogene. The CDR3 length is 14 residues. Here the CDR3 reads CTSSPWGGDYGYTF. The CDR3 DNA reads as TGCACCAGCAGCCCGTGGGGGGGGGACTATGGCTACACCTTC.

CDR3 coding DNA: TGCGCCAGCAGTGCGGGAGTTGGCGGCGAGCAGTACTTC. Protein sequence: CASSAGVGGEQYF. The chain employs TRBV5-1 and TRBJ2-7; 7 nucleotides match TRBD2. This CDR3 has 13 amino acids. The V and J ends lost 5 bases and 6 bases, in that order; junction bases with no gene match: 8. In germline, CDR1 is SGHRS, CDR2 YFSETQ.

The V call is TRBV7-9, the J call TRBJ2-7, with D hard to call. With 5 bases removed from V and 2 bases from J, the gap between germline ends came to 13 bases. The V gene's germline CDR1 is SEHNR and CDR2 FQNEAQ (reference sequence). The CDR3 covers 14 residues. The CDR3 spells CASSPMMSPYEQYF. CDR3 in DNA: TGTGCCAGCAGCCCCATGATGAGTCCCTACGAGCAGTACTTC.

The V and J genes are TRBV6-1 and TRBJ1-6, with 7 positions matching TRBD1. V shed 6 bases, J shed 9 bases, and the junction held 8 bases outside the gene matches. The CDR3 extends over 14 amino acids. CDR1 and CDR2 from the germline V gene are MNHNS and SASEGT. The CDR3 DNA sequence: TGTGCCAGCAGGTTAACAGGGGATGGTTCACCCCTCCACTTT. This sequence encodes CASRLTGDGSPLHF.

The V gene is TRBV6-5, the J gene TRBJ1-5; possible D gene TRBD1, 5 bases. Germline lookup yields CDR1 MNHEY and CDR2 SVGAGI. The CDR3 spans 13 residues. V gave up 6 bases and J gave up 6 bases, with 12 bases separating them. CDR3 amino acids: CASRDGGSQPQHF. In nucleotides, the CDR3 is TGTGCCAGCAGAGACGGGGGGAGTCAGCCCCAGCATTTT.

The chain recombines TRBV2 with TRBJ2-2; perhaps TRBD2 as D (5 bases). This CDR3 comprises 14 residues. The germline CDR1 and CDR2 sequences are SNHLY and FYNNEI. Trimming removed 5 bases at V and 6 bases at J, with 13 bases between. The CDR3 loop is CASSFSGAAGELFF. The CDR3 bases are TGTGCCAGCAGTTTTAGTGGAGCGGCCGGGGAGCTGTTTTTT.

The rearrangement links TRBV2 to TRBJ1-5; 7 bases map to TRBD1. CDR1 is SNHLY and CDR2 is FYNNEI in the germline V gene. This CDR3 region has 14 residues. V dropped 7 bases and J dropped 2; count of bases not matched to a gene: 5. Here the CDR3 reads CASKTGTGNQPQHF. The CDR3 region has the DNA TGTGCCAGCAAGACAGGGACTGGCAATCAGCCCCAGCATTTT.

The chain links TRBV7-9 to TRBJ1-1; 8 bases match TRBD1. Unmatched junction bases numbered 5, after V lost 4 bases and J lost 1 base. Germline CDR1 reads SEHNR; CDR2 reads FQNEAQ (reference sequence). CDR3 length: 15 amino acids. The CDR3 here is CASSYPGQANTEAFF. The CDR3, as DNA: TGTGCCAGCAGCTATCCGGGACAGGCGAACACTGAAGCTTTCTTT. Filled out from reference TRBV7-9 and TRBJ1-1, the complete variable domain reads DTGVSQNPRHKITKRGQNVTFRCDPISEHNRLYWYRQTLGQGPEFLTYFQNEAQLEKSRLLSDRFSAERPKGSFSTLEIQRTEQGDSAMYLCASSYPGQANTEAFFGQGTRLTVV.

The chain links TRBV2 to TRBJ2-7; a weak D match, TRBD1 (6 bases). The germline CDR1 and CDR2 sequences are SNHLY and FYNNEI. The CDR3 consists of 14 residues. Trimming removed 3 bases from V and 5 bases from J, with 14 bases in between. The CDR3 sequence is CASSDHRVPHEQYF. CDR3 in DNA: TGTGCCAGCAGTGATCACAGGGTTCCCCACGAGCAGTACTTC.

CDR3 loop: CASSGGTGTLATNEKLFF. The DNA for the CDR3 is TGTGCCAGCAGTGGAGGGACAGGAACCCTTGCAACTAATGAAAAACTGTTTTTT. V usage is TRBV6-4 and J usage is TRBJ1-4, with 8 bases aligning to TRBD1. The CDR3 is made up of 18 amino acids. Per germline, CDR1 MRHNA and CDR2 SNTAGT. With V trimmed by 4 bases and J by 0 bases, 10 bases remained unmatched.

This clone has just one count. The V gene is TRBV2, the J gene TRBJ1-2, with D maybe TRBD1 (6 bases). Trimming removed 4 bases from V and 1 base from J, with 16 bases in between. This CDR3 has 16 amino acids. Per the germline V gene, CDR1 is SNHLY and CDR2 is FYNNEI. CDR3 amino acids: CASSGQVRAVNYGYTF. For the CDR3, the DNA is TGTGCCAGCAGTGGACAGGTTCGAGCTGTTAACTATGGCTACACCTTC.

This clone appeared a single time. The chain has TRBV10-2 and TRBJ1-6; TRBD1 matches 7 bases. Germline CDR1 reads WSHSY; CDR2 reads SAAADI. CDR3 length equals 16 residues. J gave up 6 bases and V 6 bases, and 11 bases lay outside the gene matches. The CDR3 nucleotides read TGCGCCAGCAGAGATCCTAGACAGGGTCCTAATTCACCCCTCCACTTT. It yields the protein CASRDPRQGPNSPLHF.

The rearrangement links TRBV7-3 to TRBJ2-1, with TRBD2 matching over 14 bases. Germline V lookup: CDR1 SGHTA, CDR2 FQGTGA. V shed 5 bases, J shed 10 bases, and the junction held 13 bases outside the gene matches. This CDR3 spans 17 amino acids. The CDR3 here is CASSPGGLAGGGSEQFF. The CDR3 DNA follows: TGTGCCAGCAGCCCCGGAGGACTAGCGGGAGGAGGGAGCGAGCAGTTCTTC.

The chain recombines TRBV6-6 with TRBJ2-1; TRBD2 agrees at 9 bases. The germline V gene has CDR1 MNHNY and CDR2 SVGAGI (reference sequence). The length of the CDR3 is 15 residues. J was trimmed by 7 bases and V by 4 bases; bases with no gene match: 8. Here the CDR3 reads CASSLAGVSLNEQFF. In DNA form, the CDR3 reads TGTGCCAGCAGTTTAGCGGGAGTATCTTTAAATGAGCAGTTCTTC.

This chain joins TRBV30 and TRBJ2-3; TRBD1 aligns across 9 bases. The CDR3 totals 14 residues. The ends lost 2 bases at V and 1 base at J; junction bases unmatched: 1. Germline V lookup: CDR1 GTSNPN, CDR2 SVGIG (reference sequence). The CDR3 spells CAWSWTGGTDTQYF. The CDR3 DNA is TGTGCCTGGAGTTGGACAGGGGGCACAGATACGCAGTATTTT.

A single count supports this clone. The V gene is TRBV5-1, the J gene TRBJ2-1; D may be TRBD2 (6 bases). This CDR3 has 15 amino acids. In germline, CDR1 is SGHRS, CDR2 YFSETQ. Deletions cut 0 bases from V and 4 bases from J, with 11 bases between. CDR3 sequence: CASSLVAGTYNEQFF. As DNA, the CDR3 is TGCGCCAGCAGCTTGGTGGCGGGAACTTACAATGAGCAGTTCTTC.

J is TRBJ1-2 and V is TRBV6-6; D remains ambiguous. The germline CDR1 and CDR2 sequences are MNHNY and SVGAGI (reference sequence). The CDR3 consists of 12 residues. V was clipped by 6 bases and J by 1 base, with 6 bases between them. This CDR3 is CASSRDNYGYTF. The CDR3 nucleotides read TGTGCCAGCAGCCGGGATAACTATGGCTACACCTTC.

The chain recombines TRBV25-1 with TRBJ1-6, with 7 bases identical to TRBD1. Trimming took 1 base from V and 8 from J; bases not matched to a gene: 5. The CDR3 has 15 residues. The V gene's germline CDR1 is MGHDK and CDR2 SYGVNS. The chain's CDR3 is CASSEFGRGHSPLHF. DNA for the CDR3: TGTGCCAGCAGTGAATTCGGGAGGGGGCATTCACCCCTCCACTTT.

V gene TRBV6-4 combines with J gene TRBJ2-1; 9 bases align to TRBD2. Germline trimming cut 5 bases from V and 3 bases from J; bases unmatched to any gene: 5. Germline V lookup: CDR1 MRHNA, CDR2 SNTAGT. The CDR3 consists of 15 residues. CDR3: CASSQAGGDYNEQFF. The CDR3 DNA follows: TGTGCCAGCAGTCAAGCGGGGGGAGACTACAATGAGCAGTTCTTC.

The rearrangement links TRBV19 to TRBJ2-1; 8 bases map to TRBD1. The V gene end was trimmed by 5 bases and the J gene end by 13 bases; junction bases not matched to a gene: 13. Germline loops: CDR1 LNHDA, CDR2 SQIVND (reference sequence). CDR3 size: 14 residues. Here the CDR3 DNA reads TGTGCCAGTAGTGCCCCCCGAGACAGGGGTAATCAGTTCTTC. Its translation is CASSAPRDRGNQFF.

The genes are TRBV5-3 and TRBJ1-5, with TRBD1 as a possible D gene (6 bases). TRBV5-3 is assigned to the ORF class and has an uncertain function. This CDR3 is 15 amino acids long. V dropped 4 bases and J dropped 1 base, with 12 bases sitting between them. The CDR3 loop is CARSPGGWSNQPQHF. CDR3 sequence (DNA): TGTGCCAGAAGCCCGGGGGGCTGGAGCAATCAGCCCCAGCATTTT.

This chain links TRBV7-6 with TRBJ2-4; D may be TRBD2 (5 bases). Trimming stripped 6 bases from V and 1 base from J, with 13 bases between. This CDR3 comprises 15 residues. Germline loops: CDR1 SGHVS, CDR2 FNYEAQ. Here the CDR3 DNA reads TGTGCCAGCAGTCCCGGTTCGGGGGCCAAAAACATTCAGTACTTC. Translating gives CASSPGSGAKNIQYF.